The 9 T cell receptor beta chains below come from one sample, sequenced in a study of T cells in Graves' hyperthyroidism and ophthalmopathy. Amplification of TCR beta CDR3 regions was performed using RNA transcripts as template. RT-PCR in the first round (using the HTBI primer set) targeted the TCR CDR3. TCRdb ran MiXCR on the multiplex PCR reads and lists one entry per CDR3 protein. This sample has approximately 400,000 distinct CDR3 sequences, with over 12% found just once. The sequenced sample was blood. The source is a man in his fifties with Graves' ophthalmopathy.

This clonotype was seen a few times. V and J are TRBV19 and TRBJ1-1, with a weak D call TRBD1 (5 bases). The germline V and J ends were trimmed by 9 bases and 4 bases, with 15 bases remaining between them. The CDR3 totals 13 residues. Per germline, CDR1 LNHDA and CDR2 SQIVND (reference sequence). The DNA of the CDR3 is TGTGCCAGCAATCCCGCCGGGGGCACTGAAGCTTTCTTT. As protein: CASNPAGGTEAFF.

V usage is TRBV28 and J usage is TRBJ1-2; 9 bases agree with TRBD1. V was pared by 7 bases and J by 8 bases, with 11 bases of the junction left unmatched. CDR1 MDHEN and CDR2 SYDVKM come from the germline V gene. The CDR3 consists of 14 residues. CDR3 bases: TGTGCCAGCACCCCCGGGACAGGGACTCGCGGCTACACCTTC. Translation: CASTPGTGTRGYTF.

The J gene is TRBJ2-6, the V gene TRBV28; no reliable D call. The germline V gene has CDR1 MDHEN and CDR2 SYDVKM. The CDR3 runs to 15 residues. V shed 4 bases and J shed 3 bases, with 10 bases lying between them. In nucleotides, the CDR3 is TGTGCCAGCAGTTCTTGGTCTGTTGGGGCCAACGTCCTGACTTTC. Amino acids: CASSSWSVGANVLTF.

This clonotype came up a few times. J is TRBJ2-2 and V is TRBV19; D is tentatively TRBD1 or TRBD2 (6 bases each). Germline CDR1 reads LNHDA; CDR2 reads SQIVND (reference sequence). V was shortened by 4 bases and J by 6 bases, with 12 bases between the two germline ends. The CDR3 has 14 amino acids. The CDR3 DNA sequence: TGTGCCAGTAGTACGGCAGGGGAGGCCGGGGAGCTGTTTTTT. It codes for CASSTAGEAGELFF.

This clonotype was counted between two and nine times. The CDR3 bases are TGCAGTGCTCCGGACGGCAGCTACGAGCAGTACTTC. Its translation is CSAPDGSYEQYF. The V and J genes are TRBV20-1 and TRBJ2-7; the D is unclear. The CDR3 extends over 12 amino acids. V was trimmed by 5 bases and J by 3 bases, leaving 11 bases between them. Germline assignment: CDR1 DFQATT and CDR2 SNEGSKA (reference sequence).

This clonotype has only a few counts. The chain carries TRBV28 and TRBJ2-5, with 10 bases matching TRBD2. This CDR3 spans 15 amino acids. The V gene end was trimmed by 3 bases and the J gene end by 5 bases; junction bases not matched to a gene: 6. Germline CDR1 is MDHEN and CDR2 is SYDVKM. CDR3: CASSLSGLAKETQYF. CDR3 coding DNA: TGTGCCAGCAGTTTGTCGGGACTAGCGAAGGAGACCCAGTACTTC.

V gene TRBV29-1 combines with J gene TRBJ2-7; 7 nucleotides match TRBD1. Germline CDR1 reads SQVTM; CDR2 reads ANQGSEA. The V gene end was trimmed by 0 bases and the J gene end by 2 bases; junction bases not matched to a gene: 10. The CDR3 has 16 amino acids. In nucleotides, the CDR3 is TGCAGCGTTGAAGAGACCCTGACAGGGTCCCCCTACGAGCAGTACTTC. Encoded protein: CSVEETLTGSPYEQYF.

The rearrangement links TRBV19 to TRBJ2-1; TRBD2 agrees at 9 bases. After removal of 7 bases from V and 14 bases from J, the junction contained 18 bases not matched to a gene. Germline V gives CDR1 LNHDA, CDR2 SQIVND (reference sequence). The CDR3 is made up of 15 amino acids. The CDR3 nucleotides are TGTGCCAGTACCAACCGGCTGCGGGAGGGACTTAATAAGTTCTTC. This gives the protein CASTNRLREGLNKFF.

V is TRBV9 and J is TRBJ2-7; D is possibly TRBD2 (6 bases). Trimming left V 0 bases short and J 6 bases short, with 13 bases between. CDR1 and CDR2 (germline): SGDLS, YYNGEE. This CDR3 has 14 residues. DNA for the CDR3: TGTGCCAGCAGCGTAGTGGGGGGAGTTGGCGAGCAGTACTTC. This sequence encodes CASSVVGGVGEQYF.